The rows below give T cell receptor beta chains drawn from one sample of a study of shared clonotypes between healthy human individuals. Sequencing used immunoSEQ multiplex PCR; TCRdb keeps in-frame clones, though not all of them. This table holds roughly 330,000 clones, 74% found once. The sequencing sample was made of memory CD4+ T cells sorted from blood. These receptors came from a man aged 25 to 40 in good health. Each CDR3 is given with its conserved first and last residue. Fields, in order: V gene, J gene, clone size, D gene, CDR3 DNA, CDR3 protein. A D gene is named only where the DNA matches it firmly. Some rows mark clone size as missing; the rest say once, few, many or name a class of expanded clone.

>TRBV15|TRBJ2-3|NA|TRBD1
TGTGCCACCAGCAGAAGAGGGACAGGGGCAAGTACGCAGTATTTT
CATSRRGTGASTQYF
>TRBV2|TRBJ2-7|NA|TRBD1
TGTGCCAGCACTGACAGGGGGGTCTACGAGCAGTACTTC
CASTDRGVYEQYF
>TRBV7-2|TRBJ2-1|few|NA
TGTGCCAGCAGCTTAGCCATAACGGCAGGGGACAATGAGCAGTTCTTC
CASSLAITAGDNEQFF
>TRBV5-5|TRBJ2-2|NA|NA
TGTGCCAGCAGTTTAGCGGTGGTAGGGGAGCTGTTTTTT
CASSLAVVGELFF
>TRBV5-1|TRBJ1-1|once|NA
TGCGCCAGCAGCTTGGGTTCGCGCACTGAAGCTTTCTTT
CASSLGSRTEAFF
>TRBV7-3|TRBJ2-1|NA|TRBD2
TGTGCCAGCAGCCGAGGACTAGCGGGAGGCCTGAGCTCCTACAATGAGCAGTTCTTC
CASSRGLAGGLSSYNEQFF
>TRBV2|TRBJ2-7|many|TRBD1
TGTGCCAGCAGTGCCGGGACAGGGGGCCGGGAGCAGTACTTC
CASSAGTGGREQYF
>TRBV18|TRBJ2-1|NA|NA
TGTGCCAGCTCACCACCGAATCGTGGGATAGCCTACAATGAGCAGTTCTTC
CASSPPNRGIAYNEQFF
>TRBV7-7|TRBJ2-7|NA|NA
TGTGCCAGCAGCTTAAGCTGGGAGAGCTCCTACGAGCAGTACTTC
CASSLSWESSYEQYF
>TRBV28|TRBJ2-1|NA|NA
TGTGCCAGCAGCCTAAACGGGGTTGGCCCGGGGACCAATGAGCAGTTCTTC
CASSLNGVGPGTNEQFF
>TRBV5-7|TRBJ1-3|NA|NA
TGTGCCAGCAGCTTGTTTGTTCCCCCAGACTCTGGAAACACCATATATTTT
CASSLFVPPDSGNTIYF
>TRBV30|TRBJ1-1|NA|NA
TGTGCCTGGAGTTGGGTCCGGAACACTGAAGCTTTCTTT
CAWSWVRNTEAFF
>TRBV7-9|TRBJ2-7|few|NA
TGTGCCAGCAGCTTAGAAGGGGTGAAGAACGAGCAGTACTTC
CASSLEGVKNEQYF
>TRBV6-1|TRBJ2-7|NA|TRBD2
TGTGCCAGCAGTCCTTATAGCGGGCCTTCCTACGAGCAGTACTTC
CASSPYSGPSYEQYF
>TRBV7-2|TRBJ2-7|NA|TRBD2
TGTGCCAGCAGCTTAAATACCCGTCCAGCGGGAGCCCACCGTAACCAGTACTTC
CASSLNTRPAGAHRNQYF
>TRBV18|TRBJ2-7|NA|NA
TGTGCCAGCTCACCCGTGGGGATGGGCTACGAGCAGTACTTC
CASSPVGMGYEQYF
>TRBV7-3|TRBJ2-2|NA|NA
TGTGCCAGCAGCTTAATTACAAAGGGCGGGGAGCTGTTTTTT
CASSLITKGGELFF
>TRBV6-5|TRBJ1-4|NA|NA
TGTGCCAGCAGTTTCGGGTACGGGGAGAATGAAAAACTGTTTTTT
CASSFGYGENEKLFF
>TRBV2|TRBJ1-3|NA|NA
TGTGCCAGCAGTGAAGGGGGGACCGGAAACACCATATATTTT
CASSEGGTGNTIYF
>TRBV4-1|TRBJ2-5|NA|TRBD2
TGCGCCAGCAGCCCAGGAATAGCGGGAGGGGGGGAGACCCAGTACTTC
CASSPGIAGGGETQYF
>TRBV5-6|TRBJ1-1|NA|NA
TGTGCCAGCAGCTTGGCTGGGGGGGTTGGTGGAACTGAAGCTTTCTTT
CASSLAGGVGGTEAFF
>TRBV5-1|TRBJ2-1|NA|NA
TGCGCCAGCAGCCTAGCGAGGAATGAGCAGTTCTTC
CASSLARNEQFF
>TRBV19|TRBJ2-7|NA|TRBD1
TGTGCCAGTAGTATGCCGGGCGGGACAGGGGCCGAGCAGTACTTC
CASSMPGGTGAEQYF
>TRBV2|TRBJ1-5|NA|NA
TGTGCCAGCAGTGAAGCGGCCGCGGTTTCTAGGCCCCAGCATTTT
CASSEAAAVSRPQHF
>TRBV5-4|TRBJ1-2|NA|NA
TGTGCCAGCAGCTTGGACCCCAACTATGGCTACACCTTC
CASSLDPNYGYTF
>TRBV7-8|TRBJ2-1|few|TRBD2
TGTGCCAGCAGCCACCCCCGACTAGCGGGTAATGAGCAGTTCTTC
CASSHPRLAGNEQFF
>TRBV4-2|TRBJ2-5|NA|NA
TGTGCCAGCAGCCAAGATGCAGGGAGAAGCGAGACCCAGTACTTC
CASSQDAGRSETQYF
>TRBV12-5|TRBJ2-5|NA|NA
TGTGCTAGTGGTTTGGGATTACAGGGACTTCAAGAGACCCAGTACTTC
CASGLGLQGLQETQYF
>TRBV6-1|TRBJ2-7|NA|NA
TGTGCCAGCAGTGAAGCATCTCCGTATGGGGTAGGGATTTCCTACGAGCAGTACTTC
CASSEASPYGVGISYEQYF
>TRBV10-3|TRBJ1-1|NA|NA
TGTGCCATCAGTGACAGGGTGACTGAAGCTTTCTTT
CAISDRVTEAFF
>TRBV5-1|TRBJ2-7|many|TRBD2
TGCGCCAGCAGCTTGGAACTAGCGGGACCATACGAGCAGTACTTC
CASSLELAGPYEQYF
>TRBV7-2|TRBJ2-7|NA|NA
TGTGCCAGCAGCTTAGAGAGCATCAGCTCCTACGAGCAGTACTTC
CASSLESISSYEQYF
>TRBV7-2|TRBJ1-5|NA|NA
TGTGCCAGCAGCTTACCGACGACAGATCTGACCTGGCAGCCCCAGCATTTT
CASSLPTTDLTWQPQHF
>TRBV7-9|TRBJ2-7|NA|NA
TGTGCCAGCAGCTTAGTGTCCGTCGAGCAGTACTTC
CASSLVSVEQYF
>TRBV6-1|TRBJ2-7|NA|NA
TGTGCCAGCACCGGGGACCGCGCGGAGCAGTACTTC
CASTGDRAEQYF
>TRBV6-1|TRBJ1-1|NA|TRBD1
TGTGCCAGCAGTTCCTTACAGGGGGGCACTGAAGCTTTCTTT
CASSSLQGGTEAFF
>TRBV25-1|TRBJ1-5|NA|NA
TGTGCCAGCATGGGTAGTAGTCAGCCCCAGCATTTT
CASMGSSQPQHF
>TRBV5-1|TRBJ1-2|few|NA
TGCGCCAGCAGCCAGGGACTACGCTATGGCTACACCTTC
CASSQGLRYGYTF
>TRBV6-5|TRBJ2-1|NA|NA
TGTGCCAGCAGGCCCTTACCCTTCTCCTACAATGAGCAGTTCTTC
CASRPLPFSYNEQFF
>TRBV7-6|TRBJ2-5|NA|TRBD2
TGTGCCAGCAGCTTAGCTCCGTCGGGGGGGCCCACAGAGACCCAGTACTTC
CASSLAPSGGPTETQYF
>TRBV19|TRBJ2-2|few|NA
TGTGCCAGTAGTATAGCAATCGGCGGGGAGCTGTTTTTT
CASSIAIGGELFF
>TRBV7-9|TRBJ1-1|NA|NA
TGTGCCAGCGGCTTGATTTTCCTGGGCCTTGGGAACACTGAAGCTTTCTTT
CASGLIFLGLGNTEAFF
>TRBV2|TRBJ2-3|NA|NA
TGTGCCGTATCGGACAGAGCGTACGCAGATACGCAGTATTTT
CAVSDRAYADTQYF
>TRBV5-5|TRBJ1-1|once|NA
TGTGCCAGCAGCTTGTCCCCACTGAACACTGAAGCTTTCTTT
CASSLSPLNTEAFF
>TRBV5-5|TRBJ1-1|once|TRBD1
TGTGCCAGCAGCCCGGCAGGGGGCGAGGGCACTGAAGCTTTCTTT
CASSPAGGEGTEAFF